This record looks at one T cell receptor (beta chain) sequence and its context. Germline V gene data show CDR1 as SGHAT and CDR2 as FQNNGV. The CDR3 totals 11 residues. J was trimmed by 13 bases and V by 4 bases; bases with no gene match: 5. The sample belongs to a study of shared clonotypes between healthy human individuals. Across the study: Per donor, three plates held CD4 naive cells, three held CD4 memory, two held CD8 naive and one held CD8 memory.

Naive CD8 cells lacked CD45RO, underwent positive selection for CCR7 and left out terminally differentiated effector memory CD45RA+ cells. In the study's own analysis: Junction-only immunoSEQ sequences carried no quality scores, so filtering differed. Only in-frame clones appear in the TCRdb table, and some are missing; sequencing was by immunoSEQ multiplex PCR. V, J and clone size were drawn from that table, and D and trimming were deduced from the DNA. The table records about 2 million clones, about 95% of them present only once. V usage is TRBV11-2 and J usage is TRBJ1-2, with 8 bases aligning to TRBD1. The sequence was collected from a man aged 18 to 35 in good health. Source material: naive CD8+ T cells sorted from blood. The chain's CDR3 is CASSWGQDTTF. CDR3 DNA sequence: TGTGCCAGCAGCTGGGGACAGGACACCACCTTC. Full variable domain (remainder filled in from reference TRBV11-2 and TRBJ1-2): EAGVAQSPRYKIIEKRQSVAFWCNPISGHATLYWYQQILGQGPKLLIQFQNNGVVDDSQLPKDRFSAERLKGVDSTLKIQPAKLEDSAVYLCASSWGQDTTFGSGTRLTVV.